This TCR beta chain was captured by sequencing in a study of T cells in Graves' hyperthyroidism and ophthalmopathy. Patients were excluded because of uncontrolled infection, other autoimmune disease, pregnancy or lactation. The investigators amplified TCR beta CDR3 regions from RNA transcripts. TCR CDR3 regions were first amplified by RT-PCR with HTBI primers. TCRdb called the multiplex PCR reads again in MiXCR, with one record for every CDR3 protein. Counted here are approximately 720,000 distinct CDR3 sequences, under 20% occurring once; the ten biggest clones make up 16%. Germline CDR1 is SGHTA and CDR2 is FQGTGA. The CDR3 loop spans 15 amino acids. J gave up 0 bases and V 5 bases, and 6 bases lay outside the gene matches. This clonotype has a count of ten or more.

The V gene is TRBV7-3, the J gene TRBJ2-7, with 8 positions matching TRBD2. The origin of this receptor is a woman between 45 and 65 years old with Graves' hyperthyroidism that later progressed to Graves' ophthalmopathy. Sequencing was carried out using blood. CDR3 loop: CASSPSGGRSYEQYF. Written as DNA, the CDR3 is TGTGCCAGCAGCCCGAGCGGGGGTCGCTCCTACGAGCAGTACTTC.